This TCR beta chain was found in a study of T-cell reconstitution after alpha-beta-depleted transplantation in children. V shed 1 base, J shed 2 bases, and the junction held 2 bases outside the gene matches. The CDR3 loop spans 15 amino acids. Germline V CDR1 and CDR2: SQVTM, ANQGSEA. The authors prepared the TCRbeta library with unique molecular identifiers. TCRdb reprocessed the PCR reads with MiXCR, giving one entry per CDR3 protein. The profile shows around 200,000 distinct CDR3 sequences, roughly 9% of them singletons. The gene calls are TRBV29-1 and TRBJ2-6; 7 nucleotides align to TRBD1. The TCR sequence derives from a human donor who donated a stem cell graft to a child with acute lymphoblastic leukemia. The sequencing here drew on PBMCs from the stem cell graft donor, taken from the stem cell graft. CDR3: CSVEVTGAGANVLTF. The CDR3 region has the DNA TGCAGCGTTGAAGTTACAGGGGCTGGGGCCAACGTCCTGACTTTC. The whole variable domain, filled in from reference TRBV29-1 and TRBJ2-6, reads SAVISQKPSRDICQRGTSLTIQCQVDSQVTMMFWYRQQPGQSLTLIATANQGSEATYESGFVIDKFPISRPNLTFSTLTVSNMSPEDSSIYLCSVEVTGAGANVLTFGAGSRLTVL.